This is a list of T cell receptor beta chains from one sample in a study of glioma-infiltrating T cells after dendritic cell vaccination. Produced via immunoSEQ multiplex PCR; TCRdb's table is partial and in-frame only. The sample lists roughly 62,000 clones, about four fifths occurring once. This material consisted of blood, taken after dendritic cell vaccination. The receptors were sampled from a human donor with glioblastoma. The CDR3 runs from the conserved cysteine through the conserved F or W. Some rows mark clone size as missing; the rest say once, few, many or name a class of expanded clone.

CASSQGSGGGAYEQYF	.	TRBV4-3	TRBJ2-7
CASSAPGGGAYEQYF	.	TRBV28	TRBJ2-7
CAWTRNRANQPQHF	.	TRBV30	TRBJ1-5
CASSLSGENPYYEQYF	.	TRBV27	TRBJ2-7
CASSIPRDSNTEAFF	once	TRBV19	TRBJ1-1
CASETSGEDGTQYF	few	TRBV7-9	TRBJ2-3
CASSDLTSGASYQETQYF	.	TRBV19	TRBJ2-5
CASSRTLNTEAFF	.	TRBV13	TRBJ1-1
CASSLARVTDTQYF	.	TRBV7-8	TRBJ2-3
CASSIEWYSNTGELFF	.	TRBV19	TRBJ2-2
CASSERGGETQYF	.	TRBV16	TRBJ2-5
CASSQIGGRNEQYF	.	TRBV4-1	TRBJ2-7
CASSPGGTNTEAFF	.	TRBV9	TRBJ1-1
CASTGTGGYEQYF	.	TRBV19	TRBJ2-7
CATKQTGGLYEQYF	few	TRBV10-3	TRBJ2-7
CASSFYYEQYF	.	TRBV5-4	TRBJ2-7
CAWSLRQNTGELFF	.	TRBV30	TRBJ2-2
CASSHGGEQFF	.	TRBV7-8	TRBJ2-1
CASSYAEYPSEQYF	.	TRBV6-5	TRBJ2-7
CASSLGTDLSNQPQHF	.	TRBV11-2	TRBJ1-5
CASSVLLAGGNEQFF	.	TRBV9	TRBJ2-1
CASSVASGGVEQYF	.	TRBV9	TRBJ2-7
CASSEGPDGTQYF	.	TRBV2	TRBJ2-5
CASSRHRGRQETQYF	.	TRBV11-2	TRBJ2-5
CASRAGGQPQHF	.	TRBV7-6	TRBJ1-5
CASSINPGDRAAGNTIYF	.	TRBV9	TRBJ1-3
CASSPGQGGDREQYF	.	TRBV11-1	TRBJ2-7
CASSLRGGREETQYF	.	TRBV7-2	TRBJ2-5
CAWSNRGRGTGELFF	.	TRBV30	TRBJ2-2
CASSLGAQGRGNTIYF	.	TRBV11-2	TRBJ1-3
CASSNRGLNGNTIYF	.	TRBV6-6	TRBJ1-3
CASSLGLPTEAFF	.	TRBV7-9	TRBJ1-1
CASSASRDRNEKLFF	.	TRBV19	TRBJ1-4
CASSPEIGTGPGQPQHF	.	TRBV18	TRBJ1-5
CASSSTTPTGTGNRAGNTIYF	.	TRBV27	TRBJ1-3
CASSSTGNTDTQYF	once	TRBV5-1	TRBJ2-3
CASRKDRINTGELFF	.	TRBV11-3	TRBJ2-2
CASSLDRDYTDTQYF	.	TRBV5-4	TRBJ2-3
CSARDSGRTEAFF	.	TRBV29-1	TRBJ1-1
CASSRGQGKNEKLFF	once	TRBV6-5	TRBJ1-4
CASSPHRGQSPLHF	.	TRBV7-2	TRBJ1-6
CASSEARIARNYEQYF	.	TRBV6-1	TRBJ2-7
CASSQARTGPSYEQYF	.	TRBV4-1	TRBJ2-7